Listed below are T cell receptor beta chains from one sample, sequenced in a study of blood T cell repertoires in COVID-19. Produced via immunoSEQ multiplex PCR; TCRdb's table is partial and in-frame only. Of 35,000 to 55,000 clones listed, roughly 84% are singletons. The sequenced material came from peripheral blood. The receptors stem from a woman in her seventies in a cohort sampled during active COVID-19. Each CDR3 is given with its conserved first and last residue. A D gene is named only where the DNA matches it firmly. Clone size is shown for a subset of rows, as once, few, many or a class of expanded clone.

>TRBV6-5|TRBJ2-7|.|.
TGTGCCAGCAGTTTAGCGGCCTTCTACGAGCAGTACTTC
CASSLAAFYEQYF
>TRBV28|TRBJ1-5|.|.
TGTGCATCCGGCGGGTATAGCAATCAGCCCCAGCATTTT
CASGGYSNQPQHF
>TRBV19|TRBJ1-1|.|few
TGTGCCAGTAGTTGGGGCAGGGGAGAGACTGAAGCTTTCTTT
CASSWGRGETEAFF
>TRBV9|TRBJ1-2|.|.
TGTGCCAGCAGCAAAAAGGGGGACTATGGCTACACCTTC
CASSKKGDYGYTF
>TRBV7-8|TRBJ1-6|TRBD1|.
TGTGCCAGCAGCTTAGCGGGACAGGATAATTCACCCCTCCACTTT
CASSLAGQDNSPLHF
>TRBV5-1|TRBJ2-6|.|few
TGCGCCAGCAGCTTAGCCTCTGGGGCCAACGTCCTGACTTTC
CASSLASGANVLTF
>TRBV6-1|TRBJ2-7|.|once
TGTGCCAGCAGTGAAAGCGGACAGGGACTATGGCAGTACTTC
CASSESGQGLWQYF
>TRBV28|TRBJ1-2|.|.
TGTGCCAGCAGTTTAAGGGGCGGCTACACCTTC
CASSLRGGYTF
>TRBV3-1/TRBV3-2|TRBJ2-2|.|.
TGTGCCAGCAGCCAAGACTCTTACGGACTTTTGGGCACCGGGGAGCTGTTTTTT
CASSQDSYGLLGTGELFF
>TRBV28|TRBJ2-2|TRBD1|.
TGTGCCAGCAGTTCAGGACAGGGTGGGGAGCTGTTTTTT
CASSSGQGGELFF
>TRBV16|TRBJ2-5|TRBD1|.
TGTGCCAGCAGCCGTACCGGGACAGGGCGGCAAGAGACCCAGTACTTC
CASSRTGTGRQETQYF
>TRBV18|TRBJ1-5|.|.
TGTGCCAGCTCACCAGGGATAGGGGACAATCAGCCCCAGCATTTT
CASSPGIGDNQPQHF
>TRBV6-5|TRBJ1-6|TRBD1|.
TGTGCCAGCAGTTACTCTGGGACAGAGGGGACACCCCTCCACTTT
CASSYSGTEGTPLHF
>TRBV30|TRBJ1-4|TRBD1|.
TGTGCCTGGAGTGAGTGGGACAGCCGGACTGAAAAACTGTTTTTT
CAWSEWDSRTEKLFF
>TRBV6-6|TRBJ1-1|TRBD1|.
TGTGCCAGCAGACAACGGGACAGGGTTCCTTTGGAAGCTTTCTTT
CASRQRDRVPLEAFF
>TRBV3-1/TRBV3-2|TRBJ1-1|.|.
TGTGCCAGCAGCCGAGAAGGTGGGGGGGGCACTGAAGCTTTCTTT
CASSREGGGGTEAFF
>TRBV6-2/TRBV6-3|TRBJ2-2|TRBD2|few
TGTGCCAGCAGCCTCGGACTAGCGGGAACCGGGGAGCTGTTTTTT
CASSLGLAGTGELFF
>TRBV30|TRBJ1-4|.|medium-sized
TGTGCCTGGAGTTGGAGGGAAAATGAAAAACTGTTTTTT
CAWSWRENEKLFF
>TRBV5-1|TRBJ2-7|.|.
TGCGCCAGCAGAGAGCACTACGAGCAGTACTTC
CASREHYEQYF
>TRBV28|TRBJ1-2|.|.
TGTGCCAGCATCGGAGGGCAGGGCAACTATGGCTACACCTTC
CASIGGQGNYGYTF
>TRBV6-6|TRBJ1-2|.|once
TGTGCCAGCAGTTCTTATGGCTACACCTTC
CASSSYGYTF
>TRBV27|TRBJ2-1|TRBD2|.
TGTGCCAGCAGTCCCGCCCCCCTAGCGGGCCCTTACAATGAGCAGTTCTTC
CASSPAPLAGPYNEQFF
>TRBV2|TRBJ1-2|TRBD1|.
TGTGCCGGAGACAGGGCTGTCTATGGCTACACCTTC
CAGDRAVYGYTF
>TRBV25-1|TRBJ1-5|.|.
TGTGCCAGCAGTCCGCGGGGTGGTAGCAATCAGCCCCAGCATTTT
CASSPRGGSNQPQHF
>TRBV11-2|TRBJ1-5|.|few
TGTGCCAGCAGCTTAGATGGCGGTTCTCAGCCCCAGCATTTT
CASSLDGGSQPQHF
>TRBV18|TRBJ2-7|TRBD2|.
TGTGCCAGCTCACCAGAGGGGGGGGTAGCGGGAGTCTACGAGCAGTACTTC
CASSPEGGVAGVYEQYF
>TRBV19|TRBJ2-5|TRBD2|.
TGTGCCAGTAAGACTAGCGGGAGAAGGGAGACCCAGTACTTC
CASKTSGRRETQYF
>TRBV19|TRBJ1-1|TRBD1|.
TGTGCCACCGCGGGACAGGGACGATTTGAAGCTTTCTTT
CATAGQGRFEAFF
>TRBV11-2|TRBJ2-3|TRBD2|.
TGTGCCAGCAGCCCCCATAGCGGGAGGGCGCCAGGGGATACGCAGTATTTT
CASSPHSGRAPGDTQYF
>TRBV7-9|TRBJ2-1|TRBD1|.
TGTGCCAGCAGCCCAATCCAGGGTAGACAGGGAAACTACAATGAGCAGTTCTTC
CASSPIQGRQGNYNEQFF
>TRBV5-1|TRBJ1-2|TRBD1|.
TGCGCCAGCAGCTTGTTTTTGGACAGGGTTGGCTACACCTTC
CASSLFLDRVGYTF
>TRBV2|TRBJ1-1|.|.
TGTGCCAGCAGCCTGACAGGAGACACTGAAGCTTTCTTT
CASSLTGDTEAFF
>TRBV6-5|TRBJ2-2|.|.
TGTGCCAGCAGTTTTTCGAGGGGACACACCACCGGGGAGCTGTTTTTT
CASSFSRGHTTGELFF
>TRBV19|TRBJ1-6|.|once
TGTGCCAGTAATTCAGGGTACTATAATTCACCCCTCCACTTT
CASNSGYYNSPLHF
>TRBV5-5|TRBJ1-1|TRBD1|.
TGTGCCAGCAGCTTTGGACAGGGTAACACTGAAGCTTTCTTT
CASSFGQGNTEAFF
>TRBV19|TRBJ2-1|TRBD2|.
TGTGCCAGTAGTATGGGGACTAGCGGTAGGAATGAGCAGTTCTTC
CASSMGTSGRNEQFF
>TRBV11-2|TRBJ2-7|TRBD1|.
TGTGCCAGCAGCTTCGGGGACAGCTTCTCCTACGAGCAGTACTTC
CASSFGDSFSYEQYF
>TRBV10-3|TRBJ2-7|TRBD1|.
TGTGCCATCAGTGACCCAGGGGGCAGCTCCTACGAGCAGTACTTC
CAISDPGGSSYEQYF
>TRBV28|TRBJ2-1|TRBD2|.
TGTGCCAGCAGTTTAACAGCGGGAGAACGGGCTTACTACAATGAGCAGTTCTTC
CASSLTAGERAYYNEQFF
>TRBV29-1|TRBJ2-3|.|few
TGCAGCGTGGGTGGGGAGTCCGGCACAGATACGCAGTATTTT
CSVGGESGTDTQYF
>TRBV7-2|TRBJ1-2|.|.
TGTGCCAGCAGCTCCCTGAGGGTCGGCGGCTACACCTTC
CASSSLRVGGYTF
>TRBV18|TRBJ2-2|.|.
TGTGCCAGCTCACCAGGGGGGTCCGGGGAGCTGTTTTTT
CASSPGGSGELFF
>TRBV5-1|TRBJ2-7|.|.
TGCGCCAGCAGCCCCATGTCGGCCTACGAGCAGTACTTC
CASSPMSAYEQYF
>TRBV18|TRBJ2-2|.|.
TGTGCCAGCTCACTGGCACAGGGCACCGGGGAGCTGTTTTTT
CASSLAQGTGELFF
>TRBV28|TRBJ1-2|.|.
TGTGCCAGCAGTAGCCTCGGGGGGAGGGGAGATGGCTACACCTTC
CASSSLGGRGDGYTF
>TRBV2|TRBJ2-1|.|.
TGTGCCACCCAACGGAGGGCCAATGAGCAGTTCTTC
CATQRRANEQFF